The clone carrying this T cell receptor beta chain was counted once. Its antigen is as yet unknown. The data derive from a study of PD-1 blockade in classical Hodgkin lymphoma. Whole-study findings and limits: Compared with healthy donors, newly diagnosed patients reportedly showed lower baseline TCR diversity. Complete responders' baseline diversity resembled that of newly diagnosed patients.

The repertoire was sequenced with immunoSEQ multiplex PCR; TCRdb's copy has only in-frame clones and lacks some. This table holds around 96,000 clones, around 80% found once. The V and J ends lost 5 bases and 3 bases respectively, with 17 bases between them. The germline CDR1 and CDR2 sequences are SGHTA and FQGNSA. The CDR3 runs to 16 residues. Every patient was affected by relapse after autologous stem cell transplantation, while exposure to brentuximab vedotin was not uniform. This clonotype was obtained from a human donor with classical Hodgkin lymphoma. The sequenced sample was peripheral blood mononuclear cells (PBMCs), obtained at baseline. This sequence joins TRBV7-2 and TRBJ1-5; no clear D. The CDR3 DNA reads as TGTGCCAGCAGCATAGAAAGCGGCCTGTCCAATCAGCCCCAGCATTTT. Amino acids: CASSIESGLSNQPQHF.